This is a list of T cell receptor beta chains from one sample in a study of sequential checkpoint blockade in melanoma. The table came from immunoSEQ multiplex PCR; TCRdb's copy has only in-frame clones and leaves some out. The data contain under 50,000 clones, about 88% of them singletons. The sample consisted of CD8+ T cells sorted from blood (inferred from file names), taken from a patient given nivolumab and ipilimumab in sequence. These receptors were collected from a human donor with melanoma. The CDR3 runs from the conserved cysteine through the conserved F or W. A D gene is named only where the DNA matches it firmly.

TRBJ2-3	TRBV13	TRBD2	TGTGCCAGCAGGGGACTAGCGGGAGACACTTCCACAGATACGCAGTATTTT	CASRGLAGDTSTDTQYF
TRBJ2-3	TRBV9	TRBD2	TGTGCCAGCAGCGCCCGGGACTACAACACAGATACGCAGTATTTT	CASSARDYNTDTQYF
TRBJ1-1	TRBV7-9	.	TGTGCCAGCAGCACGGGGAACACTGAAGCTTTCTTT	CASSTGNTEAFF
TRBJ2-1	TRBV5-5	.	TGTGCCAGCAGCTTAACAGGGTCGGAGCAGTTCTTC	CASSLTGSEQFF
TRBJ2-5	TRBV6-5	.	TGTGCCAGCAGTCCCGAAGCAGAGACCCAGTACTTC	CASSPEAETQYF
TRBJ2-1	TRBV6-6	TRBD2	TGTGCCAGCAGCCCGAGCGGGAGGGCCTGGAATGAGCAGTTCTTC	CASSPSGRAWNEQFF
TRBJ2-3	TRBV7-9	TRBD1	TGTGCCAGCAGCTTCTGGGGACAGGGGGCTAGCACAGATACGCAGTATTTT	CASSFWGQGASTDTQYF
TRBJ2-5	TRBV30	TRBD1	TGTGCCTGGACCTGGGGGACAGGGGAGTTCCAAGAGACCCAGTACTTC	CAWTWGTGEFQETQYF
TRBJ1-1	TRBV27	.	TGTGCCAGCAGACGGGTCAACACTGAAGCTTTCTTT	CASRRVNTEAFF
TRBJ2-2	TRBV2	TRBD2	TGTGCCAGCATACCTAGCGGGAGGGCCGTGACCGGGGAGCTGTTTTTT	CASIPSGRAVTGELFF
TRBJ1-6	TRBV9	.	TGTGCCAGCAGCGTAGACGGGCAGGGGCCTTCACCCCTCCACTTT	CASSVDGQGPSPLHF
TRBJ2-7	TRBV14	.	TGTGCCAGCAGCCAAGGGACCAGGGCCTACGAGCAGTACTTC	CASSQGTRAYEQYF